This record looks at one TCR beta chain sequence and its context. Antigen: not known. Expressed TCRB transcripts were sequenced after all isolated RNA was converted to cDNA. The repertoire was sequenced with immunoSEQ multiplex PCR; TCRdb's copy has only in-frame clones and lacks some. This sample has some 290,000 clones; approximately 15% occur once, and the top ten carry under 0.02%. The sample comes from a study of beta chain features in type 1 diabetes. Findings and caveats of the study: Fewer insertions but more deletions were seen at VDJ junctions in type 1 diabetes patients. Patients with Type 1 diabetes showed moderately but significantly shorter TCRB CDR3s in all four CD4+ subsets.

Over 95% purity was reached by all sorted populations. CDR1 and CDR2 from the germline V gene are MNHEY and SMNVEV (reference sequence). V lost 5 bases and J 4 bases, leaving 12 bases between the germline ends. This CDR3 is built from 14 residues. The gene calls are TRBV27 and TRBJ1-5, with D perhaps matching TRBD1 (6 bases). This clonotype was sampled from a man aged 25 to 40 with type 1 diabetes. The sample was naive CD4+ T cells from blood. CDR3 nucleotides: TGTGCCAGCAGTCCCCCAACAGGGAATCAGCCCCAGCATTTT. Protein: CASSPPTGNQPQHF.